The rows below give T cell receptor beta chains drawn from one sample of a study of blood T cell repertoires in COVID-19. The data were produced by immunoSEQ multiplex PCR, yet TCRdb's version contains in-frame clones alone and is incomplete. The table has a few hundred thousand clones, roughly 89% seen once. The sequencing input was peripheral blood. Receptors were obtained from a woman between 40 and 50 years old who had recovered from COVID-19. Both conserved end residues are part of each CDR3. Each record gives: D gene, V gene, clone size, J gene, CDR3 DNA, CDR3 protein. The D gene is left open where the match is weak. Rows may omit the clone size; those that give it use once, few, many or a size class.

TRBD1	TRBV5-4	NA	TRBJ1-2	TGTGCCAGCAGCTTGCCGACAGGGGGTTTTGATGGCTACACCTTC	CASSLPTGGFDGYTF
NA	TRBV28	NA	TRBJ1-1	TGTGCCAGCAGAATTCCGGGGTTTGAAGCTTTCTTT	CASRIPGFEAFF
NA	TRBV19	NA	TRBJ1-1	TGTGCCAGTAGGAAAAACATGCAGACTGAAGCTTTCTTT	CASRKNMQTEAFF
NA	TRBV29-1	once	TRBJ1-1	TGCAGCGTTGAAGCTACGGGACACATACTGAACACTGAAGCTTTCTTT	CSVEATGHILNTEAFF
TRBD2	TRBV27	few	TRBJ2-1	TGTGCCAGCAGTTATAGCGGGGGGGCCCTTGAGCAGTTCTTC	CASSYSGGALEQFF
NA	TRBV7-3	NA	TRBJ1-6	TGTGCCAGCAGCTCAAGGGGTGGTCATTCACCCCTCCACTTT	CASSSRGGHSPLHF
TRBD1	TRBV2	NA	TRBJ1-4	TGTGCCAGCAGCCTCAGACCGGGGACAGATGAAAAACTGTTTTTT	CASSLRPGTDEKLFF
TRBD1	TRBV5-6	NA	TRBJ2-2	TGTGCCAGCAGCGTGCAACAGGGGGCCGGGGAGCTGTTTTTT	CASSVQQGAGELFF
TRBD2	TRBV7-9	many	TRBJ2-5	TGTGCCAGCAGCTTAGGTCTAGCGGGGGGACCACAAGAGACCCAGTACTTC	CASSLGLAGGPQETQYF
NA	TRBV3-1/TRBV3-2	NA	TRBJ2-1	TGTGCCAGCAGCCCTGGTTCCGCGGGTGTCCATGAGCAGTTCTTC	CASSPGSAGVHEQFF
NA	TRBV10-3	once	TRBJ2-7	TGTGCCATCAGTGATCGGTCAGCGCCAACCTACGAGCAGTACTTC	CAISDRSAPTYEQYF
NA	TRBV7-8	NA	TRBJ2-7	TGTGCCAGCAGCTTGGGGACATTTTCCTACGAGCAGTACTTC	CASSLGTFSYEQYF
NA	TRBV12-3/TRBV12-4	NA	TRBJ2-4	TGTGCCAGCGGGCCTCGTGGGAGGAACATTCAGTACTTC	CASGPRGRNIQYF
TRBD1	TRBV11-2	NA	TRBJ2-7	TGTGCCAGCAGCTCGGACAGGGTCGCCTACGAGCAGTACTTC	CASSSDRVAYEQYF
TRBD1	TRBV4-2	NA	TRBJ1-4	TGTGCCAGCAGCCGAACCGGGACAGGGGATGAAAAACTGTTTTTT	CASSRTGTGDEKLFF
NA	TRBV5-1	NA	TRBJ1-3	TGCGCCAGCAGTCAGGGCCTATCCGGAAACACCATATATTTT	CASSQGLSGNTIYF
NA	TRBV5-1	NA	TRBJ2-5	TGCGCCAGCAGCTTGGCCGAGGGGGTAGGGGAGACCCAGTACTTC	CASSLAEGVGETQYF
TRBD2	TRBV30	NA	TRBJ2-7	TGTGCCTGGAGTGTCCCCACAAACGGACTAGCTGTCGAGCAGTACTTC	CAWSVPTNGLAVEQYF
NA	TRBV3-1/TRBV3-2	NA	TRBJ2-7	TGTGCCAGCAGCCAGGAACTAACAGGGAGGGTCTACGAGCAGTACTTC	CASSQELTGRVYEQYF
TRBD2	TRBV6-6	once	TRBJ2-5	TGTGCCAGCAGACCCGTCGGGACTAGGGATGGGGAGACCCAGTACTTC	CASRPVGTRDGETQYF
TRBD2	TRBV6-2/TRBV6-3	NA	TRBJ2-1	TGTGCCAGCAGTTACATAGCGGGGGCCTACAATGAGCAGTTCTTC	CASSYIAGAYNEQFF
TRBD1	TRBV28	NA	TRBJ1-1	TGTGCCAGCAGTTTGTCGGGGACAGCGTTTATGAACACTGAAGCTTTCTTT	CASSLSGTAFMNTEAFF
NA	TRBV5-1	NA	TRBJ2-2	TGCGCCAGCGGGGGGTACACCGGGGAGCTGTTTTTT	CASGGYTGELFF
NA	TRBV2	NA	TRBJ2-5	TGTGCCAGCACCGGGGGATCTTACGAGACCCAGTACTTC	CASTGGSYETQYF